This TCR beta chain was sequenced for a study of shared clonotypes between healthy human individuals. Libraries were prepared by immunoSEQ multiplex PCR; TCRdb keeps only in-frame clonotypes and omits some of them. The sample holds just over 2,000,000 clones, approximately 94% seen once. Naive CD8 cells lacked CD45RO and underwent positive selection for CCR7, leaving out terminally differentiated effector memory CD45RA+ cells. The germline V gene has CDR1 SEHNR and CDR2 FQNEAQ (reference sequence). This CDR3 contains 16 residues. Trimming removed 1 base at V and 3 bases at J, with 15 bases between. This clone was picked up one time.

V is TRBV7-9 and J is TRBJ1-1, with TRBD1 as a possible D gene (5 bases). The clonotype originates from a man aged 18 to 29 in good health. Sequencing was carried out using naive CD8+ T cells sorted from blood. CDR3 DNA: TGTGCCAGCAGCTTAGATTGGGGGGAAGCGGACACTGAAGCTTTCTTT. Amino acid sequence: CASSLDWGEADTEAFF.